This section outlines one TCR beta chain sequence together with its context. Deletions cut 7 bases from V and 0 bases from J, with 10 bases between. This CDR3 is 14 amino acids long. The germline CDR1 and CDR2 sequences are LNHDA and SQIVND (reference sequence). This specimen comes from a study of T cell responses to AZD1222 COVID-19 vaccine. Clones were read by immunoSEQ multiplex PCR, and TCRdb kept only the in-frame ones, dropping some. Of roughly 84,000 clones listed, roughly 85% are singletons. Sequenced here: peripheral blood, sampled on day 0 of AZD1222 vaccination. The chain recombines TRBV19 with TRBJ1-5; unclear D gene. The sequence was obtained from an adult in good health. The CDR3 loop is CASTRGYSNQPQHF. The CDR3 DNA is TGTGCCAGTACCCGAGGATATAGCAATCAGCCCCAGCATTTT.